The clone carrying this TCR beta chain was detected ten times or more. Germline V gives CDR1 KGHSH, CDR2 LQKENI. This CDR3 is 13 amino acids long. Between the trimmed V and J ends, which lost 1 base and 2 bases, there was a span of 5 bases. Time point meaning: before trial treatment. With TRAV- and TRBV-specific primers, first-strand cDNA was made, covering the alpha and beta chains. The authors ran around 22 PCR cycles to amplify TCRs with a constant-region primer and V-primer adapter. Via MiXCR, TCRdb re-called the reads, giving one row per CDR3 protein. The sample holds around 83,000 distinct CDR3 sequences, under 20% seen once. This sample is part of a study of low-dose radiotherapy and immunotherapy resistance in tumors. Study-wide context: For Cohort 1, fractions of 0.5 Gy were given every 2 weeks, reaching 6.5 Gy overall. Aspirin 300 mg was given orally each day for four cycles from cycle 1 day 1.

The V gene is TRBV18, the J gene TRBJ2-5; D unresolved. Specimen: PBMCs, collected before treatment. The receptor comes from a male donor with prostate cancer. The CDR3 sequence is CASSPRLQETQYF. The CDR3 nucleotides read TGTGCCAGCTCACCACGGCTACAAGAGACCCAGTACTTC. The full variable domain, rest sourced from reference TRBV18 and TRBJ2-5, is NAGVMQNPRHLVRRRGQEARLRCSPMKGHSHVYWYRQLPEEGLKFMVYLQKENIIDESGMPKERFSAEFPKEGPSILRIQQVVRGDSAAYFCASSPRLQETQYFGPGTRLLVL.